The T cell receptor beta chain described here comes from a study of metastatic and nonmetastatic thyroid tumors. Overall study findings and caveats: Compared with benign nodules, malignant thyroid tumors were reported to have significantly higher TCR beta diversity in both blood and tumor.

The CDR3 totals 19 residues. V shed 1 base and J shed 4 bases, with 24 bases lying between them. Germline lookup yields CDR1 SGHTA and CDR2 FQGNSA. Nobody among the patients had been given any treatment before thyroid surgery. This clone was counted ten times or more. As yet, its antigen is unknown. Using MiXCR, TCRdb reanalyzed the PCR reads. The profile shows around 35,000 clones, about 17% of them singletons. V usage is TRBV7-2 and J usage is TRBJ2-3; TRBD2 is a possible D gene (6 bases). The TCR was taken from a male donor with papillary thyroid cancer or a benign thyroid nodule (not recorded which). Some clones in this sample may be carry-over from other donors' samples. Material for sequencing was blood. The CDR3 spells CASSLVYSGTRSKADTQYF. CDR3 DNA sequence: TGTGCCAGCAGCTTAGTATACTCCGGGACTCGTTCAAAAGCAGATACGCAGTATTTT.